This T cell receptor beta chain was documented in a study of CXCR3-negative and CXCR3-positive naive CD8 T cells. About the research overall: Sequencing yielded roughly 130 million TRB reads, roughly 1.5 +/- 0.3 million per library.

The method, 5' RACE with UMI labels, was used to prepare the TRB cDNA libraries. TCRdb reworked the 5' RACE reads into one entry per CDR3 protein, no DNA. The specimen's table records some 150,000 distinct CDR3 sequences. Among CD8+ T cells, naive ones were CD45RO-CCR7+CD27+CD95-. Of note for this clonotype: Its antigen is currently unknown.

Study-wide findings and caveats: CXCR3-positive naive cells carried more hydrophobic TRB CDR3s than CXCR3-negative ones. Researchers reported similar TRBV-TRBJ usage in naive CXCR3-negative and CXCR3-positive cells, though memory differed. Cryopreserved cells showed partially decreased CXCR3 expression, and most assays used fresh PBMCs.

The sequencing sample was made of naive CXCR3+ CD8+ T cells from blood. Subset described: CD45RO-CCR7+CD27+CD95- naive CD8+ T cells expressing CXCR3 (TNR3+). This TCR came from a human donor in good health. Some clones in this sample may be carry-over from other donors' samples.

The chain's CDR3 is CASSAPPDTIYF. The gene calls are TRBV25-1 and TRBJ1-3. The CDR3 consists of 12 residues. Germline V CDR1 and CDR2: MGHDK, SYGVNS.